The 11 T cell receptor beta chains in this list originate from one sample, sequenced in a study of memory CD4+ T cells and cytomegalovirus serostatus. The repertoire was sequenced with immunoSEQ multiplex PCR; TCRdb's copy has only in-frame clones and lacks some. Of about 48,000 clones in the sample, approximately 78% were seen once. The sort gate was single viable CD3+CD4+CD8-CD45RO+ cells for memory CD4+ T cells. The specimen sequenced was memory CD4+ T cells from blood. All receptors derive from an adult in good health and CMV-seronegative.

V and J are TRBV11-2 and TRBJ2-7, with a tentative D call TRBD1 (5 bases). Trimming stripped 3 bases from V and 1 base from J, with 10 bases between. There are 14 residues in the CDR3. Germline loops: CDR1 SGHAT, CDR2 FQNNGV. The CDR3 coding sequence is TGTGCCAGCAGCTTCCCCGGACAATCCTACGAGCAGTACTTC. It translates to CASSFPGQSYEQYF. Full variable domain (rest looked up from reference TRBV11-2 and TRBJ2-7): EAGVAQSPRYKIIEKRQSVAFWCNPISGHATLYWYQQILGQGPKLLIQFQNNGVVDDSQLPKDRFSAERLKGVDSTLKIQPAKLEDSAVYLCASSFPGQSYEQYFGPGTRLTVT.

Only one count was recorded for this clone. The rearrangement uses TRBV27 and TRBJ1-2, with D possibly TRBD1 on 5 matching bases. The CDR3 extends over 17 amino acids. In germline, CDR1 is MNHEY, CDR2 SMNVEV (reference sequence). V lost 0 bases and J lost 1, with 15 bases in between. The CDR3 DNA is TGTGCCAGCAGTTTATCAGGGGCCCGACAGATTAACTATGGCTACACCTTC. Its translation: CASSLSGARQINYGYTF.

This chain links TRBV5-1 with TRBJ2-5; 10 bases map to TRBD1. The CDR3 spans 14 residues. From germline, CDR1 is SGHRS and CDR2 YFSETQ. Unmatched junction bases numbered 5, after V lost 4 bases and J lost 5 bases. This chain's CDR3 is CASSPGQGQETQYF. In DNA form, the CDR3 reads TGCGCCAGCAGCCCGGGACAGGGGCAGGAGACCCAGTACTTC.

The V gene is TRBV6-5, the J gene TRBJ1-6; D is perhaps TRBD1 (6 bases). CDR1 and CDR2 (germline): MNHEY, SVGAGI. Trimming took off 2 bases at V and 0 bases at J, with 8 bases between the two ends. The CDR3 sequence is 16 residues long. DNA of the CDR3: TGTGCCAGCAGTTACGGACAGAGCTCCTATAATTCACCCCTCCACTTT. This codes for CASSYGQSSYNSPLHF.

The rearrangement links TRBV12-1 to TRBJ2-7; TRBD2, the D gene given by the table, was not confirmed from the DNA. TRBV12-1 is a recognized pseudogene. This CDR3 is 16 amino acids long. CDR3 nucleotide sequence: TGTGCCAGCAGCACCCGTAGGACTAGCGGGACCTACGAGCAGTACTTC. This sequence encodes CASSTRRTSGTYEQYF.

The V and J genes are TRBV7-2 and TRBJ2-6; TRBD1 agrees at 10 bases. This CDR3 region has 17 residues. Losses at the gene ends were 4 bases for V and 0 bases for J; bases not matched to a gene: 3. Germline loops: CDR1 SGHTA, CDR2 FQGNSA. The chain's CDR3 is CASSWTGGTSGANVLTF. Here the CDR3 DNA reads TGTGCCAGCAGCTGGACAGGGGGAACCTCTGGGGCCAACGTCCTGACTTTC.

This chain's CDR3 is CASSIGTLTREQYF. The CDR3 DNA reads as TGTGCCAGTAGTATAGGGACGCTTACTAGGGAGCAGTACTTC. V usage is TRBV19 and J usage is TRBJ2-7; possible D gene TRBD2, 5 bases. V was pared by 1 base and J by 7 bases, with 14 bases between. Germline V gene lookup returns CDR1 LNHDA and CDR2 SQIVND (reference sequence). The CDR3 length is 14 residues.

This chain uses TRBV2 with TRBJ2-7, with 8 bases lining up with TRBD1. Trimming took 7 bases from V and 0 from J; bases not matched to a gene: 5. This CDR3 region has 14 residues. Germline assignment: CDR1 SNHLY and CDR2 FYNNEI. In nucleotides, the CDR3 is TGTGCCAGCAAGCCGGGACAGGCCTCCTACGAGCAGTACTTC. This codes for CASKPGQASYEQYF. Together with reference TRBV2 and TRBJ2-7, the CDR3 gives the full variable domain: EPEVTQTPSHQVTQMGQEVILRCVPISNHLYFYWYRQILGQKVEFLVSFYNNEISEKSEIFDDQFSVERPDGSNFTLKIRSTKLEDSAMYFCASKPGQASYEQYFGPGTRLTVT.

The DNA for the CDR3 is TGTGCCAGCAGCTTAGGGACTAGCGCACACTACGAGCAGTACTTC. It codes for CASSLGTSAHYEQYF. This sequence joins TRBV5-4 and TRBJ2-7; 10 nucleotides line up with TRBD2. Germline loops: CDR1 SGHNT, CDR2 YYREEE (reference sequence). The CDR3 runs to 15 residues. V trimming: 2 bases; J trimming: 3 bases; junction bases outside the gene matches: 5. The entire variable domain, with the rest obtained from reference TRBV5-4 and TRBJ2-7, is as follows: ETGVTQSPTHLIKTRGQQVTLRCSSQSGHNTVSWYQQALGQGPQFIFQYYREEENGRGNFPPRFSGLQFPNYSSELNVNALELDDSALYLCASSLGTSAHYEQYFGPGTRLTVT.

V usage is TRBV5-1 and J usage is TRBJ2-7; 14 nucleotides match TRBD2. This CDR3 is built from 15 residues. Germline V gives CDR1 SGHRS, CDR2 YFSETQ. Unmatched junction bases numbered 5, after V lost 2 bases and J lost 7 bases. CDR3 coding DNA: TGCGCCAGCAGCTTTTGGACTAGCGGGAGGAGGGAGCAGTACTTC. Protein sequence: CASSFWTSGRREQYF. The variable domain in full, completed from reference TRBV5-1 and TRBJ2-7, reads KAGVTQTPRYLIKTRGQQVTLSCSPISGHRSVSWYQQTPGQGLQFLFEYFSETQRNKGNFPGRFSGRQFSNSRSEMNVSTLELGDSALYLCASSFWTSGRREQYFGPGTRLTVT.

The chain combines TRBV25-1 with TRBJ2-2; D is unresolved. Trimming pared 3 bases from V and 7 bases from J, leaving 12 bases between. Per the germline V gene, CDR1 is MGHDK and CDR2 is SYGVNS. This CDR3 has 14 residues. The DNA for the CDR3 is TGTGCCAGCAGTGACCCGGATTTTGGCGGGGAGCTGTTTTTT. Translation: CASSDPDFGGELFF.